The TCR beta chain described here comes from a study of T cell changes during pregnancy in multiple sclerosis. Looked up from germline, CDR1 is SGHDT and CDR2 is YYEEEE. The V end lost 0 bases, the J end lost 6 bases, and 24 bases lay between the germline ends. This CDR3 region has 18 residues. Data came from immunoSEQ multiplex PCR; TCRdb stores just in-frame clones and leaves some out. The table shows fewer than 95,000 clones, with about 93% occurring only once. The chain is built from TRBV5-6 and TRBJ1-2, with a weak D call TRBD1 (6 bases). The sequenced sample was peripheral blood, obtained in the first trimester of pregnancy. This TCR was sampled from a female donor with multiple sclerosis, enrolled in a pregnancy study. CDR3 DNA: TGTGCCAGCAGCTTGGGCGACAGGATTAGGATGGTGGGTGATGGCTACACCTTC. Encoded protein: CASSLGDRIRMVGDGYTF.